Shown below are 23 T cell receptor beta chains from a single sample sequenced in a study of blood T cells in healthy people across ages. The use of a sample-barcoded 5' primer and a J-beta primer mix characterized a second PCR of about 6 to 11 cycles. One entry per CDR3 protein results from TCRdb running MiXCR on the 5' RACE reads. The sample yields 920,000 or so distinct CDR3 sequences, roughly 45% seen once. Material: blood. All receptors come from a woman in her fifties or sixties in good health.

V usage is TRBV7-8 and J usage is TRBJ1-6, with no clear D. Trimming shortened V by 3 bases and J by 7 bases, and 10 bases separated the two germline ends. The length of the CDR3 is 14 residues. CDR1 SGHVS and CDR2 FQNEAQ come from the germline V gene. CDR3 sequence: CASSFDNSNSPLHF. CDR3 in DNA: TGTGCCAGCAGCTTCGACAACAGCAATTCACCCCTCCACTTT.

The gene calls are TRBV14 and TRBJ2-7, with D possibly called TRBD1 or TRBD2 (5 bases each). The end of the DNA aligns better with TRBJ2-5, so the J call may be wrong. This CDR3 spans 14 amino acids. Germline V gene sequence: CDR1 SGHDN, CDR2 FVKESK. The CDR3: CASSQLAGSGTQYF. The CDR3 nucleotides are TGTGCCAGCAGCCAACTCGCAGGGAGTGGGACCCAGTACTTC.

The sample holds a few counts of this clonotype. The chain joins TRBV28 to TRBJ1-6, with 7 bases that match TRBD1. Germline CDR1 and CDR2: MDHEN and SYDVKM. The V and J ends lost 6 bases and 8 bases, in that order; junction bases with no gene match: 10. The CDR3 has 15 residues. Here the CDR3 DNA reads TGTGCCAGCAGCTCTACAGGGGTGATCGATTCACCCCTCCACTTT. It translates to CASSSTGVIDSPLHF.

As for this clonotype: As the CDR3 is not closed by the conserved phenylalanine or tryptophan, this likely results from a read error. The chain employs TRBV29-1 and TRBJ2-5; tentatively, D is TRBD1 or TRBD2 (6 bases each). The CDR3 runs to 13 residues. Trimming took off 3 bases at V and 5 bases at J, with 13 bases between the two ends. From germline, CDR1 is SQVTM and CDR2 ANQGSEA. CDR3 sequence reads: CSVDRGLGETQYL. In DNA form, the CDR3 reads TGCAGCGTTGACAGGGGACTCGGGGAGACCCAGTACTTA.

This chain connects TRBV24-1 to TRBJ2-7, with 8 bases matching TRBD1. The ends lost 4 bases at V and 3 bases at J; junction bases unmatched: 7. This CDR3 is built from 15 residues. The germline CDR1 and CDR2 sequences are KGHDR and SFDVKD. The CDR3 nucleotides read TGTGCCACCAGTGAGTCCAGGGGGCGGATCTACGAGCAGTACTTC. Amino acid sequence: CATSESRGRIYEQYF.

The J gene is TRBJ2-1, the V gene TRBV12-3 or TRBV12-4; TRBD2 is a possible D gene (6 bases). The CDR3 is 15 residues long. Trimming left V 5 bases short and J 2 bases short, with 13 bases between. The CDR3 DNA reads TGTGCCAGCAGTGGAGGAGGGGACCCCTACAATGAGCAGTTCTTC. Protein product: CASSGGGDPYNEQFF.

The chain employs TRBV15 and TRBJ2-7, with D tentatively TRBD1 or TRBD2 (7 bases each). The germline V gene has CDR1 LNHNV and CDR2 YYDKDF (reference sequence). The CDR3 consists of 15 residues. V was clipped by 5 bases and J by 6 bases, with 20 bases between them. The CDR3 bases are TGTGCCACCAGCCGGGATCCCCAGGGGGGGAGCGAGCAGTACTTC. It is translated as CATSRDPQGGSEQYF.

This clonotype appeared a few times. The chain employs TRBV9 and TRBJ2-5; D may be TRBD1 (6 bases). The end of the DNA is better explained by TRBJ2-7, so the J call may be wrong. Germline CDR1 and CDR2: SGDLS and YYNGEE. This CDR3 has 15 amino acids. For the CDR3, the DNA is TGTGCCAGCAGCGGATCCGGGACAAGCGTACACGAGCAGTACTTC. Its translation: CASSGSGTSVHEQYF.

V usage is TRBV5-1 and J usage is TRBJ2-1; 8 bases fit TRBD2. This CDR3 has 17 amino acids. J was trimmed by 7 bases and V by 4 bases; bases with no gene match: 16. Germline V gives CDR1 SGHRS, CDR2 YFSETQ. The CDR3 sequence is CASSLRGVAGGRNEQFF. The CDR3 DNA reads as TGCGCCAGCAGCCTACGTGGGGTTGCGGGAGGAAGGAATGAGCAGTTCTTC.

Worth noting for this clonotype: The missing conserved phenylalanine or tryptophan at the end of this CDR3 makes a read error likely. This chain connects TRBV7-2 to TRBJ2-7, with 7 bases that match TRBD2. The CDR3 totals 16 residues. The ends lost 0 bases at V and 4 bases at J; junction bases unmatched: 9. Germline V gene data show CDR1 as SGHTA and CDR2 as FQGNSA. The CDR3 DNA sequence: TGTGCCAGCAGCTTAGCGCATGGAGCGGGAATATACGAGCAGTACTTA. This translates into CASSLAHGAGIYEQYL.

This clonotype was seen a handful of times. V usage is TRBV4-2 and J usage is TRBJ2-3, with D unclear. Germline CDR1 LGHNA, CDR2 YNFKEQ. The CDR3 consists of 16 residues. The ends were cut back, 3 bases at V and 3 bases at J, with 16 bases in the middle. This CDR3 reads CASSQSLEITTDTQYF. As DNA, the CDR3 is TGTGCCAGCAGCCAGTCCCTAGAGATAACGACAGATACGCAGTATTTT.

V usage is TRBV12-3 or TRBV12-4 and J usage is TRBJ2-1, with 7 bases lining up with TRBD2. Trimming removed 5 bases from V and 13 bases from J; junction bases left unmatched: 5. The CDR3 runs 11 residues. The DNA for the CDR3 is TGTGCCAGCAGTAGGGAGGGGACCCAGTTCTTC. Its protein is CASSREGTQFF.

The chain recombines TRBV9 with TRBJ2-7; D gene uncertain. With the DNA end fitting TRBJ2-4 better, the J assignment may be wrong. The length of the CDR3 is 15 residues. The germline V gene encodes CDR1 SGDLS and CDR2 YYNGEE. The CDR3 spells CASSVGVGGKNIQYF. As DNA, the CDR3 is TGTGCCAGCAGCGTAGGTGTGGGTGGCAAAAACATTCAGTACTTC.

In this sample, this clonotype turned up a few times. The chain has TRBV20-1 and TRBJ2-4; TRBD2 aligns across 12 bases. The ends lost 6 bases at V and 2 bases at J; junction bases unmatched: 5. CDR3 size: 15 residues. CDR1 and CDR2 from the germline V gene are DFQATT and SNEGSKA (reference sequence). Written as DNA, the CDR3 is TGCAGTGCCAGGACTAGCGGGACCTCCAAAAACATTCAGTACTTC. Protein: CSARTSGTSKNIQYF.

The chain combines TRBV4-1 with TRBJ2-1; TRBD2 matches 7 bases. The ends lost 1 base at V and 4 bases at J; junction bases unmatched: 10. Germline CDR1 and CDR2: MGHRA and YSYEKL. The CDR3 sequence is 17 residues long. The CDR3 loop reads CASSQASGSALYNEQFF. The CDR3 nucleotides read TGCGCCAGCAGCCAAGCTAGCGGAAGCGCTCTTTACAATGAGCAGTTCTTC.

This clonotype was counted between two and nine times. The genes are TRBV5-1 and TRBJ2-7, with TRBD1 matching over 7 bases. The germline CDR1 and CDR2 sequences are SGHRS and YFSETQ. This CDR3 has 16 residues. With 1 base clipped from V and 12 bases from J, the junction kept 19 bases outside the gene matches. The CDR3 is CASSLTFGDSFPRWYF. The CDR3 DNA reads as TGCGCCAGCAGCTTGACCTTCGGGGACAGTTTCCCACGATGGTACTTC.

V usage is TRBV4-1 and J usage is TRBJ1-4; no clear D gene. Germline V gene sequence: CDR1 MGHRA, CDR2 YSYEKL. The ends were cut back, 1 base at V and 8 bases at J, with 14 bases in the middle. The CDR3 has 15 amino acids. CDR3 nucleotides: TGCGCCAGCAGCCAAGGTTCCGAGATGACCGAAAAACTGTTTTTT. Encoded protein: CASSQGSEMTEKLFF.

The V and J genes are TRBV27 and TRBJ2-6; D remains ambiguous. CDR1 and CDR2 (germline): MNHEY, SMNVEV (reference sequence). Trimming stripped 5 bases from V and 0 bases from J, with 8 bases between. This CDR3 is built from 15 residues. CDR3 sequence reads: CASSPRSSGANVLTF. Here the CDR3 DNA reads TGTGCCAGCAGTCCACGTTCCTCTGGGGCCAACGTCCTGACTTTC.

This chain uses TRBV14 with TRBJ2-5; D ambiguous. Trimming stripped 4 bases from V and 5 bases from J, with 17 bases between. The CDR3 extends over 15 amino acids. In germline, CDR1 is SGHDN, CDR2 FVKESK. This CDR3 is CASSPQSWGRETQYF. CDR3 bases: TGTGCCAGCAGCCCCCAATCATGGGGAAGGGAGACCCAGTACTTC.

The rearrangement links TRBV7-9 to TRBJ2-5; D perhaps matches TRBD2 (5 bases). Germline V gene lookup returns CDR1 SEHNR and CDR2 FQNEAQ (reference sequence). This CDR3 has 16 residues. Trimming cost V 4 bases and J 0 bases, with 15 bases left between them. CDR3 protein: CASSSPTLGHQETQYF. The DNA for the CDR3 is TGTGCCAGCAGCTCCCCAACACTAGGCCACCAAGAGACCCAGTACTTC.

The CDR3 loop reads CAWSVRHPNPYEQYF. In DNA form, the CDR3 reads TGTGCCTGGAGTGTACGGCATCCCAACCCCTACGAGCAGTACTTC. The chain uses TRBV30 and TRBJ2-7, with D unresolved. The CDR3 length is 15 residues. Germline assignment: CDR1 GTSNPN and CDR2 SVGIG (reference sequence). V lost 0 bases to trimming and J lost 2 bases, with 14 bases between them.

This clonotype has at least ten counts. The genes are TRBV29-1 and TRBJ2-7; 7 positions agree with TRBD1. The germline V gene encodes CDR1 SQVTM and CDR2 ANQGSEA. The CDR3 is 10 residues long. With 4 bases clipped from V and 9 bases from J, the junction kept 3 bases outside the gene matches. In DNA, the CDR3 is TGCAGCGTTGTTTGGGACAGGCAGTACTTC. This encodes CSVVWDRQYF.

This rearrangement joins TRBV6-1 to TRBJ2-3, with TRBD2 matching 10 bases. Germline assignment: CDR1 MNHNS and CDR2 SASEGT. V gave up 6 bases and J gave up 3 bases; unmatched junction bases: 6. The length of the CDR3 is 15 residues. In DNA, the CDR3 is TGTGCCAGCAGCCATACTAGCGGGGCAACAGATACGCAGTATTTT. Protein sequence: CASSHTSGATDTQYF.